This TCR beta chain originates from a study of blood T cell repertoires in COVID-19. The CDR3 runs to 13 residues. Germline-derived CDR1 and CDR2 are SGDLS and YYNGEE. The V gene end was trimmed by 4 bases and the J gene end by 8 bases; junction bases not matched to a gene: 7. Under the authors' procedure: Cell counts per sample came from amplifying reference gene primers. The repertoire was sequenced with immunoSEQ multiplex PCR; TCRdb's copy has only in-frame clones and lacks some. Clonal size and the V and J genes are those of that table, whereas D and trimming came from the DNA. The sample contains about 150,000 clones, roughly 90% of which appear only once.

Input material: PBMCs or T cells enriched from blood (not recorded which). This TCR derives from a man aged 45-60 years who had recovered from COVID-19. The genes are TRBV9 and TRBJ1-1; 8 bases line up with TRBD1. The CDR3 DNA is TGTGCCAGCAGCCCCTGGACAGGGCAGGAAGCTTTCTTT. Protein sequence: CASSPWTGQEAFF. Together with reference TRBV9 and TRBJ1-1, the CDR3 gives the full variable domain: DSGVTQTPKHLITATGQRVTLRCSPRSGDLSVYWYQQSLDQGLQFLIQYYNGEERAKGNILERFSAQQFPDLHSELNLSSLELGDSALYFCASSPWTGQEAFFGQGTRLTVV.